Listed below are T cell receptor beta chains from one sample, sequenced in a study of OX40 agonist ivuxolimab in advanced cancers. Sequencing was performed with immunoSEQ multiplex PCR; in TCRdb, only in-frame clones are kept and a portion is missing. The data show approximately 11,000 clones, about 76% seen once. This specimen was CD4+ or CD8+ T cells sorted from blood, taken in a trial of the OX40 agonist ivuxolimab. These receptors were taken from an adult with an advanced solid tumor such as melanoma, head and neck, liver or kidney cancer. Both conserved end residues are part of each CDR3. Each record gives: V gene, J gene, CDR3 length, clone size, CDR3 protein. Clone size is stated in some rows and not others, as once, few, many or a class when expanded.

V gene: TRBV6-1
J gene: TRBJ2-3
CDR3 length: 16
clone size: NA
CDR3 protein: CASSEALAGGADTQYF

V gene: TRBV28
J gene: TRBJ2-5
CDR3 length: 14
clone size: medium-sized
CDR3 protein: CASQGDREQETQYF

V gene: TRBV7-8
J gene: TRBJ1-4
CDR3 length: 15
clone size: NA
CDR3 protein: CASSSDGTGGLKLFF

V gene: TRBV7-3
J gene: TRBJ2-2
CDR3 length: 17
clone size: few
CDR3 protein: CASSYSIGGVTTGELFF

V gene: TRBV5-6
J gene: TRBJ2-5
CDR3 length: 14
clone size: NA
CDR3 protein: CASGPSGNQETQYF

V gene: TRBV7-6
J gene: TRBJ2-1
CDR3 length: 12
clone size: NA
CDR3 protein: CASSLLDNEQFF

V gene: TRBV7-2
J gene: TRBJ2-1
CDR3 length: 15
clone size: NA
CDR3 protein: CASSLPSGTRNEQFF

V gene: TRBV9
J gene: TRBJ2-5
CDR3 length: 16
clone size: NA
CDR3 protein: CASSAPPDYQQETQYF

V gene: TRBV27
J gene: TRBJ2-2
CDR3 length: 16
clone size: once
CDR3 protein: CASSPPRIANTGELFF

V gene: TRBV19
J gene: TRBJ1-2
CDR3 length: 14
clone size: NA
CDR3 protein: CASSAGTGPYGYTF

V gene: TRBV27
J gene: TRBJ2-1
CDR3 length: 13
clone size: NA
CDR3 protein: CASSPQVYDEQFF

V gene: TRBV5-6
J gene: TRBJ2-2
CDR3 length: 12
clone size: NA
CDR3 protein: CASSFGTGELFF

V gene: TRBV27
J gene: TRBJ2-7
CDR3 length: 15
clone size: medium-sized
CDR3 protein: CASSFGGGHSYEQYF

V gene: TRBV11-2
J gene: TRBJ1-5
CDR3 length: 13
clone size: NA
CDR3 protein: CASSSWTDQPQHF

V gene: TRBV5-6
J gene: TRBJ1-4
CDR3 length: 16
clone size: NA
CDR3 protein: CASSLDGSRVSEKLFF

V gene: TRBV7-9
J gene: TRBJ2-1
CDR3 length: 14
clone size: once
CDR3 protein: CASSLVSGYNEQFF

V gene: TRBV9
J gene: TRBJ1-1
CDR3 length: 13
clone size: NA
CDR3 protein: CASSPGGGLEAFF

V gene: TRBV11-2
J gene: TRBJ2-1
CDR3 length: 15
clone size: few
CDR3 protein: CASSFGTSGYNEQFF

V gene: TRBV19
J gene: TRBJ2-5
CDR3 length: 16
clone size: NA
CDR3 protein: CASSPRQGAGLETQYF

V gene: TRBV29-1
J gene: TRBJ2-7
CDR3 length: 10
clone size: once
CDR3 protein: CSVVVYEQYF

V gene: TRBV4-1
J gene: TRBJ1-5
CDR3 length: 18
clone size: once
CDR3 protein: CASSQGPGLSHSNQPQHF

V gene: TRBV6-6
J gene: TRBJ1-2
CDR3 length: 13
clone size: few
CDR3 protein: CASSYLGGKGYTF

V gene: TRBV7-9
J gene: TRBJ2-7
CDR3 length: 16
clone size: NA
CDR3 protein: CASTGTSGLSSYEQYF

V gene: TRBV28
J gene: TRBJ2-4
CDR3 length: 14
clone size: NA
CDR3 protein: CASSLLGAENIQYF

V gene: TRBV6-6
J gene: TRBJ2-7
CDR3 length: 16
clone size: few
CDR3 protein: CASSYISGTNLYEQYF

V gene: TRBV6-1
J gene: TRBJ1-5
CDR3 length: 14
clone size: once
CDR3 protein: CASRPTGGNQPQHF

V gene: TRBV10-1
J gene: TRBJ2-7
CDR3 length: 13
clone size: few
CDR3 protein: CASSPDRGCEQYF

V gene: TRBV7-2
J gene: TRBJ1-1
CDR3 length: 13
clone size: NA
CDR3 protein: CASTYRVNTEAFF

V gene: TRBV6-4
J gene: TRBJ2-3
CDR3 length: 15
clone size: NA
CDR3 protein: CASSESGGSGDTQYF

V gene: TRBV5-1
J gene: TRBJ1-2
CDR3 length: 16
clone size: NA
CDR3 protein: CASSKGGGSRLHGYTF

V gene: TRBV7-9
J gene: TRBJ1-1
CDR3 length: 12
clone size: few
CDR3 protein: CASSWGGAEAFF

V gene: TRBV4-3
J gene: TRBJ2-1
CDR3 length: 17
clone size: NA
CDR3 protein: CASSQESAAVPHNEQFF

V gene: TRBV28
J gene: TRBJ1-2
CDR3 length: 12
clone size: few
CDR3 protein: CASRDRVPGYTF

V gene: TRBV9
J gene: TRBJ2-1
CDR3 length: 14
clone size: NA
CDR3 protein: CASRPGTLYNEQFF

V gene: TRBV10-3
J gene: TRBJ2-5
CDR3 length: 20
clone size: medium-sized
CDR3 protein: CAISVTRVWLAGGWRKTQYF

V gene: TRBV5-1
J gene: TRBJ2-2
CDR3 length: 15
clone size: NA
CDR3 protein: CASSLTSPSTGELFF

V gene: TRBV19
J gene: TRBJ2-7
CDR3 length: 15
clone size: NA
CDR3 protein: CASRHRDGSSYEQYF

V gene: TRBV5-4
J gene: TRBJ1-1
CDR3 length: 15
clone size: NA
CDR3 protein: CASSPDPEMGTEAFF

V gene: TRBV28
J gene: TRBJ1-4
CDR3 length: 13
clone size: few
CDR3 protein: CASSPRGGEKLFF

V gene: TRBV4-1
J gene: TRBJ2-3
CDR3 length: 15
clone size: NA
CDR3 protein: CASSQEQGGTDTQYF

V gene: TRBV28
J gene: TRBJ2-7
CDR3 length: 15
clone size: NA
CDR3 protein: CASSLTPSEDDEQYF

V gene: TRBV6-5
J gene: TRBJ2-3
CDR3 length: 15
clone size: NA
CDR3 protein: CASSDSPDRADTQYF

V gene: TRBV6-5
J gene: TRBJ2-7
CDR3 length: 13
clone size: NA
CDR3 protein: CASSVMDRDEQYF

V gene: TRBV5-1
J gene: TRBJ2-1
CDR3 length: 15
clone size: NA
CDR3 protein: CASSLTSSSYNEQFF